Below are 17 T cell receptor beta chains sequenced from a single sample in a study of blood T cell repertoires in COVID-19. The data were produced by immunoSEQ multiplex PCR, yet TCRdb's version contains in-frame clones alone and is incomplete. The sample holds 300,000 or so clones, 70% to 90% seen once. Sequences were obtained from peripheral blood. The receptors stem from a woman aged 25-40 years who had recovered from COVID-19.

The chain carries TRBV19 and TRBJ1-1; no reliable D call. This CDR3 is built from 13 residues. The germline V gene has CDR1 LNHDA and CDR2 SQIVND (reference sequence). V was shortened by 4 bases and J by 2 bases, with 8 bases between the two germline ends. CDR3: CASSRGYNTEAFF. The CDR3 DNA follows: TGTGCCAGTAGTAGAGGGTATAACACTGAAGCTTTCTTT.

The chain recombines TRBV25-1 with TRBJ1-4; tentatively, D is TRBD1 (5 bases). CDR3 length: 14 residues. Trimming removed 2 bases at V and 7 bases at J, with 11 bases between. The germline V gene has CDR1 MGHDK and CDR2 SYGVNS. The DNA of the CDR3 is TGTGCCAGCAGTGAAGACAGATCGGGTGAAAAACTGTTTTTT. It is translated as CASSEDRSGEKLFF.

The CDR3, as DNA: TGTGCCAGCAGCTTAGATGTAGCGGGGCGCAATGAGCAGTTCTTC. Encoded protein: CASSLDVAGRNEQFF. The chain employs TRBV11-2 and TRBJ2-1; TRBD2 matches at 8 bases. This CDR3 is built from 15 residues. V dropped 0 bases and J dropped 6; count of bases not matched to a gene: 4. Per germline, CDR1 SGHAT and CDR2 FQNNGV.

The V gene is TRBV2, the J gene TRBJ2-7, with 9 bases aligning to TRBD1. Germline CDR1 and CDR2: SNHLY and FYNNEI. The CDR3 has 13 amino acids. The V segment lost 11 bases and the J segment 2 bases; nucleotides outside the gene matches: 7. CDR3 amino acids: CAGHRGQAYEQYF. CDR3 coding DNA: TGTGCCGGACACAGGGGGCAGGCCTACGAGCAGTACTTC.

This chain joins TRBV4-3 and TRBJ2-7; TRBD2 might be the D (5 bases). The germline V gene encodes CDR1 LGHNA and CDR2 YSLEER. This CDR3 contains 15 residues. The germline V and J ends were trimmed by 4 bases and 0 bases, with 13 bases remaining between them. This chain's CDR3 is CASSPTLRDSYEQYF. DNA for the CDR3: TGCGCCAGCAGCCCGACCCTGAGGGACTCCTACGAGCAGTACTTC.

The genes are TRBV7-9 and TRBJ1-6; D remains unclear. V was cut by 5 bases and J by 7 bases, with 9 bases left in between. Germline V gene sequence: CDR1 SEHNR, CDR2 FQNEAQ (reference sequence). This CDR3 region has 13 residues. This chain's CDR3 is CASSGQQNSPLHF. The CDR3 DNA follows: TGTGCCAGCAGCGGCCAACAGAATTCACCCCTCCACTTT.

The rearrangement links TRBV7-3 to TRBJ2-3; tentatively, D is TRBD2 (7 bases). Germline V gene lookup returns CDR1 SGHTA and CDR2 FQGTGA. This CDR3 is built from 13 residues. V was shortened by 5 bases and J by 7 bases, with 13 bases between the two germline ends. The CDR3 DNA follows: TGTGCCAGCAGCCCCGGGGGGCCCAATACGCAGTATTTT. This sequence encodes CASSPGGPNTQYF.

The J gene is TRBJ2-3, the V gene TRBV2; D unclear. V was shortened by 3 bases and J by 2 bases, with 12 bases between the two germline ends. Germline CDR1 is SNHLY and CDR2 is FYNNEI. The CDR3 runs to 15 residues. The CDR3 bases are TGTGCCAGCAGTGACAGGCTTCCTCTCACAGATACGCAGTATTTT. Residues: CASSDRLPLTDTQYF.

The chain employs TRBV4-2 and TRBJ1-1; perhaps TRBD1 as D (5 bases). The CDR3 is 17 residues long. V dropped 0 bases and J dropped 1 base, with 15 bases sitting between them. CDR1 is LGHNA and CDR2 is YNFKEQ in the germline V gene. The CDR3 reads CASSQDMWGLTNTEAFF. Here the CDR3 DNA reads TGTGCCAGCAGCCAAGATATGTGGGGCCTGACGAACACTGAAGCTTTCTTT.

The gene calls are TRBV5-4 and TRBJ2-5; the match to TRBD2 covers 13 bases. Trimming removed 4 bases from V and 1 base from J; junction bases left unmatched: 4. CDR3 length: 16 residues. Germline V gives CDR1 SGHNT, CDR2 YYREEE (reference sequence). CDR3: CASSRGLAGIQETQYF. In DNA form, the CDR3 reads TGTGCCAGCAGCAGGGGACTAGCGGGGATCCAAGAGACCCAGTACTTC.

This clone appeared a single time. This sample includes further DNA sequences coding for the same CDR3. The CDR3 DNA reads as TGCGCCAGCAGCTGGACAGGGGGCAATTCACCCCTCCACTTT. It specifies CASSWTGGNSPLHF. The chain has TRBV5-1 and TRBJ1-6, with 11 bases fitting TRBD1. Trimming cost V 3 bases and J 7 bases; bases outside gene matches: 0. The CDR3 contains 14 residues. Germline assignment: CDR1 SGHRS and CDR2 YFSETQ.

This clone was found once. The rearrangement links TRBV5-4 to TRBJ1-2; TRBD1 aligns across 7 bases. CDR1 and CDR2 from the germline V gene are SGHNT and YYREEE (reference sequence). The CDR3 has 14 residues. J lost 8 bases, V lost 9 bases, and 16 bases had no gene match. CDR3 amino acids: CAIASKMTGNGYTF. The CDR3, as DNA: TGTGCCATCGCTTCCAAAATGACAGGGAACGGCTACACCTTC.

This clone showed up just once. The genes are TRBV28 and TRBJ1-6; 9 positions match TRBD1. The CDR3 is 13 amino acids. CDR1 is MDHEN and CDR2 is SYDVKM in the germline V gene. Germline trimming cut 6 bases from V and 9 bases from J; bases unmatched to any gene: 3. The CDR3 loop is CASSTGGRSPLHF. The CDR3 coding sequence is TGTGCCAGCAGCACAGGGGGCCGTTCACCCCTCCACTTT.

This clone was detected only once. This chain connects TRBV27 to TRBJ1-2; TRBD1 matches 9 bases. The J segment lost 8 bases and the V segment lost 3 bases, leaving 10 bases of the junction unmatched. CDR3 length equals 15 residues. Looked up from germline, CDR1 is MNHEY and CDR2 is SMNVEV (reference sequence). CDR3 coding DNA: TGTGCCAGCAGTTTCTATCGGACAGGGGTTAACGGCTACACCTTC. Translation: CASSFYRTGVNGYTF.

The V and J genes are TRBV19 and TRBJ2-3; 10 bases are a match to TRBD2. CDR1 is LNHDA and CDR2 is SQIVND in the germline V gene (reference sequence). J was trimmed by 2 bases and V by 7 bases; bases with no gene match: 3. The CDR3 is 14 residues long. DNA for the CDR3: TGTGCCAGTAATAGCGGGGGGAACACAGATACGCAGTATTTT. This codes for CASNSGGNTDTQYF.

J is TRBJ1-2 and V is TRBV19, with 7 bases identical to TRBD1. J was trimmed by 4 bases and V by 7 bases; bases with no gene match: 3. CDR3 length equals 12 residues. Per the germline V gene, CDR1 is LNHDA and CDR2 is SQIVND (reference sequence). CDR3 nucleotides: TGTGCCAGTATAGGGGGCGGCTATGGCTACACCTTC. Residues: CASIGGGYGYTF. Drawing the rest from reference TRBV19 and TRBJ1-2, the complete variable domain is DGGITQSPKYLFRKEGQNVTLSCEQNLNHDAMYWYRQDPGQGLRLIYYSQIVNDFQKGDIAEGYSVSREKKESFPLTVTSAQKNPTAFYLCASIGGGYGYTFGSGTRLTVV.

The genes are TRBV6-6 and TRBJ1-2; D is ambiguous. Germline V CDR1 and CDR2: MNHNY, SVGAGI (reference sequence). V was pared by 3 bases and J by 8 bases, with 16 bases between. There are 14 residues in the CDR3. The CDR3 here is CASSYSGVSLGYTF. The CDR3 nucleotides read TGTGCCAGCAGTTATTCCGGGGTTTCGTTGGGCTACACCTTC.